The clone carrying this T cell receptor (beta chain) was observed a handful of times. Antigen: not known. This entry comes from a study of beta chain features in type 1 diabetes. Findings and limits, study-wide: Among type 1 diabetes patients, VDJ junctions had fewer insertions and more deletions. People with Type 1 diabetes carried modestly yet significantly shorter TCRB CDR3s in all four CD4+ subsets. A PCR bias possibly favoring shorter templates would apply equally to patients and controls.

Only one heparinised blood draw was taken per donor, and its volume averaged approximately 100 mL. Expressed TCRB transcripts were sequenced after all isolated RNA was converted to cDNA. The table came from immunoSEQ multiplex PCR; TCRdb's copy has only in-frame clones and leaves some out. The sample has some 660,000 clones; roughly 13% are singletons. Germline V gene sequence: CDR1 SNHLY, CDR2 FYNNEI. CDR3 length: 14 amino acids. Trimming left V 3 bases short and J 2 bases short, with 9 bases between. The genes are TRBV2 and TRBJ2-3; maybe TRBD2 (5 bases). The TCR originated in a man aged 18 to 29 with type 1 diabetes. Input material: naive CD4+ T cells from blood. For the CDR3, the DNA is TGTGCCAGCAGTGAGCAGAGGGACACAGATACGCAGTATTTT. Translation gives CASSEQRDTDTQYF.